This TCR beta chain appears in the sequencing data of a study of T cells after yellow fever vaccination. The wider study: Preparation of fractions with low cell numbers was performed using SMART-Seq v4 Ultra Low Input.

Deletions cut 0 bases from V and 4 bases from J, with 9 bases between. The germline V gene has CDR1 SGHRS and CDR2 YFSETQ. The CDR3 is 14 amino acids. This clonotype occurred many times. Universal primer sites and UMIs were introduced during 5'RACE template-switching synthesis of TCR cDNA. Each CDR3 protein is one row after TCRdb ran MiXCR on the 5' RACE reads. The table shows 200,000 to 250,000 distinct CDR3 sequences, with about 3% occurring only once. The specimen comprised CD4+ T cells sorted from PBMCs, sampled 10 days after the yellow fever booster vaccination. The genes are TRBV5-1 and TRBJ2-3; TRBD2 is a possible D gene (6 bases). The receptor's source is a young man who received the YFV17D yellow fever vaccine. The chain's CDR3 is CASSLDGRSDTQYF. Here the CDR3 DNA reads TGCGCCAGCAGCTTGGATGGGAGGTCAGATACGCAGTATTTT.